Included here is one T cell receptor (beta chain) sequence, with context. Its antigen specificity is not known. Per-base qualities were not stored, and no clone one base away is much larger. Explained via the paper, the time point label denotes: progressive disease on ibrutinib. For TCR beta library preparation, around 2.1 micrograms of genomic DNA were extracted from the cryopreserved PBMCs. Longitudinal blood samples from CLL patients on ibrutinib monotherapy underwent high-throughput TCR beta sequencing. The patients were enrolled in a single-center, open-label phase 2 trial of ibrutinib monotherapy. On a MiSeq, deep resolution sequencing aimed for a depth between 1 in 1 million and 1 in 200,000 T cells, with each clonotype covered about 9.9x on average. TCR beta libraries were generated with the immunoSEQ hsTCRB Kit. The authors' pipeline ran thus. Data were analyzed with ImmunoSEQ Data Assistant and ImmunoSEQ Analyzer, with V, D and J genes assigned per IMGT definitions. Clonality was computed as one minus normalized Shannon entropy of productive rearrangement frequencies, ranging from 0 to 1. Public clonotype analysis was restricted to overrepresented clonotypes comprising at least 0.05% of each patient's repertoire. Around 13 age-matched healthy donor repertoires from immuneACCESS were used as controls for clonality. TCRdb took this table from immuneACCESS and kept in-frame rearrangements with V and J called. Such tables lack part of the clones; where checked against another copy, unresolved V genes explain under half of the gap, and the rest is unexplained. V and J calls and clone size follow that table, whereas D and trimming were derived from the DNA. The sample table shows about 72,000 clones, and over 75% are seen once. About 8% of the sample lies in the top ten.

This specimen comes from a study of cytotoxic CD8 clonotypes in ibrutinib-treated CLL (dated by TCRdb to the early 2020s). Broadly, across the study: The cohort had eleven to twelve relapsed/refractory and 15 treatment-naive patients; around 17 were IGHV unmutated. Samples at response were collected after a median of roughly 13 months of treatment, with a range of roughly 6 to 40 months. Cryopreserved peripheral blood mononuclear cells were obtained before treatment, at response, and at either sustained remission or disease progression. On average, each sample had about 250,000 productive templates and tens of thousands of productive rearrangements. Responses were partial in around 25 patients and complete in 2; after median around 68 months follow-up, about 15 stayed in remission and about 12 progressed. Patients were still on ibrutinib when every remission and progressive disease sample was collected. Longitudinal samples were available for about 30% of the 86 trial participants.

Overall study results and their limits: An increase in clonality was observed at ibrutinib response, with clonality remaining stable during sustained remission and falling back toward baseline at progression. Baseline clonality exceeded that of age-matched healthy donors and correlated strongly with circulating CD8+ T-cell counts. Public clonotypes were rare and either shrank or stayed stable during treatment, and the rise in clonality at ibrutinib response reflected expansion of private clonotypes. Sampling times were not matched between patients in sustained remission and patients whose disease was progressing, and lymph node repertoires were not examined.

The CDR3 starts with the cysteine, ends with the phenylalanine, and has 13 residues. Only CDR3 DNA remains: 39 bases, in frame from the first base. V is clipped by 5 bases and J by 1 base, and the sequence between their germline boundaries is 8 bases long. For CDR1 and CDR2, the germline V gene lists MNHEY and SVGAGI. The chain is made from TRBV6-5 and TRBJ1-1, with the D gene not clear enough to name. Sequenced material: PBMCs, taken at disease progression, from a patient treated with ibrutinib. This receptor was obtained from a human donor with chronic lymphocytic leukemia. The CDR3 reads CASSLKTNTEAFF. The sequenced DNA: TGTGCCAGCAGTCTCAAGACGAACACTGAAGCTTTCTTT.